This T cell receptor (beta chain) was profiled in a study of T-cell memory formation after mild COVID-19 (dated by TCRdb to about 2021). For context, the study as a whole: TCR sequence clusters from the two donors were largely donor specific. The cohort comprised two young, previously healthy adult volunteers, one female and one male. In a couple of donors, T-cell clones that expanded and contracted after mild COVID-19 were followed by sequencing TCRalpha and TCRbeta repertoires longitudinally. Here is what the overall study found, with its caveats: Clones that contracted from day 15 to 85 showed balanced CD4/CD8 phenotypes, whereas a second wave of clones that expanded from day 15 to 37 leaned towards CD4+. Only a couple of mild cases were covered by the study, and larger cohorts that include severe cases with pre-infection samples were considered necessary. Contracting CD4+ clones were located mainly in the CM and EM memory subsets, whereas CD8+ clones were found to be enriched in EMRA. Some responding clones were found in pre-infection memory, which suggests that pre-existing cross-reactive memory T cells took part in the SARS-CoV-2 response. SARS-CoV-2 specificity was not confirmed for the second-wave clones peaking on day 37.

This clonotype showed up just a few times. The clone's antigen remains unknown. Base-call qualities are not available, and no considerably larger clone is one nucleotide away. PBMCs were isolated by Ficoll-Paque density gradient centrifugation. These reads were obtained on an Illumina NovaSeq 6000. Using 5'RACE with constant-segment primers, TCRalpha and TCRbeta cDNA libraries were constructed, with sample barcodes and unique molecular identifiers added in the process. Trizol reagent was used to extract RNA from every sample. Amplification of the libraries took two PCR steps, and the second step added a second sample barcode plus Illumina TruSeq adapters. The libraries were sequenced on an Illumina NovaSeq using 2 x 150 bp paired-end reads. The original methods were these. The reads were demultiplexed and collapsed into UMI-guided consensus sequences using migec v1.2.7. Using mixcr v2.1.11, the UMI consensuses were aligned to TRA and TRB V and J templates and assembled into clonotypes. Expanded or contracted clonotypes were those called significant by both edgeR and NoisET, with noise models trained on biological replicates. For edgeR calls, the thresholds were a false discovery rate-adjusted p below 0.01 and a log2 fold-change of 1. As an exploratory analysis of dynamics, max-normalized trajectories of the 1000 most abundant clonotypes were examined by PCA with hierarchical clustering. Each responding clone was given a CD4 or CD8 phenotype based on the CD4+ and CD8+ repertoires, which had been sequenced separately. TCRdb reworked the public reads: Q25 trimming with fastp, MiXCR clone assembly, productive beta chains retained. Rows merge per CDR3 protein into single entries with the most common DNA and genes. TCRdb's processing, not the authors', yielded these V and J calls. This sample gives 410,000 or so distinct CDR3 sequences in total; under 25% of them show up just once. Of the sample, less than 15% is held by the ten largest clones.

Sequencing used PBMCs or a T cell subset sorted from them (not recorded which). This clonotype was sampled from an adult woman who had mild COVID-19 (a few samples of this study predate the infection). The sample titles of this study are shuffled in the database, so cell type and time point are left out; the donor was told from shared clones.

The bases are TGTGCTAGTGGTTTGGGTCAGGGTGCGCTAATAACAGATACGCAGTATTTT. It translates as CASGLGQGALITDTQYF. The sequence links TRBV12-5 to TRBJ2-3; D gene: possibly TRBD1, on 5 matching bases. From the germline V gene, CDR1 is LGHNT and CDR2 is FRNRAP. V lost 1 base and J lost 3 bases; the stretch between them is 17 bases long. Reading from cysteine to phenylalanine, the CDR3 counts 17 amino acids. The read is trimmed to its CDR3 DNA, 51 bases read in frame from base 1.